A single sample gave rise to the 30 T cell receptor beta chains below, sequenced in a study of blood T cells in healthy people across ages. PCR was performed a second time for about 6 to 11 cycles using a sample-barcoded 5' primer and a J-beta primer mix. TCRdb re-called the 5' RACE reads with MiXCR, one entry per CDR3 protein. The data show 650,000 to 950,000 distinct CDR3 sequences, around 42% seen once. Specimen: blood. The receptors were sampled from a man aged 60-69 years in good health.

Here the CDR3 reads CASRLLGSSTDTQYF. CDR3 bases: TGCGCCAGCCGACTTCTGGGATCTAGCACAGATACGCAGTATTTT. The chain employs TRBV5-1 and TRBJ2-3; D unresolved. V shed 7 bases and J shed 0 bases, with 15 bases lying between them. The CDR3 length is 15 residues. Per germline, CDR1 SGHRS and CDR2 YFSETQ.

This chain uses TRBV4-3 with TRBJ1-5; a weak D match, TRBD1 (6 bases). The CDR3 sequence is 15 residues long. V shed 3 bases and J shed 4 bases, with 13 bases lying between them. Per the germline V gene, CDR1 is LGHNA and CDR2 is YSLEER. CDR3 sequence reads: CASSHDTGSNQPQHF. Here the CDR3 DNA reads TGCGCCAGCAGCCATGATACAGGGTCTAATCAGCCCCAGCATTTT.

The DNA for the CDR3 is TGCGCCAGCAGCTTGGTCCCAGGGGGGGAAGGCGAGCAGTACTTC. It codes for CASSLVPGGEGEQYF. The chain has TRBV5-1 and TRBJ2-7; tentatively, D is TRBD1 or TRBD2 (7 bases each). CDR1 is SGHRS, CDR2 YFSETQ, per germline. Deletions cut 0 bases from V and 6 bases from J, with 16 bases between. The CDR3 totals 15 residues.

This clonotype was seen a few times. This chain joins TRBV15 and TRBJ2-1; no definite D call. The CDR3 consists of 12 residues. Trimming stripped 2 bases from V and 5 bases from J, with 4 bases between. CDR1 is LNHNV and CDR2 is YYDKDF in the germline V gene (reference sequence). In DNA form, the CDR3 reads TGTGCCACCAGCAGATGGAACAATGAGCAGTTCTTC. This translates into CATSRWNNEQFF. The entire variable domain, with the rest obtained from reference TRBV15 and TRBJ2-1, is as follows: DAMVIQNPRYQVTQFGKPVTLSCSQTLNHNVMYWYQQKSSQAPKLLFHYYDKDFNNEADTPDNFQSRRPNTSFCFLDIRSPGLGDTAMYLCATSRWNNEQFFGPGTRLTVL.

The chain couples TRBV12-3 or TRBV12-4 to TRBJ1-5; D call uncertain. The CDR3 is 14 amino acids. V was pared by 7 bases and J by 7 bases, with 17 bases between. In DNA form, the CDR3 reads TGTGCCAGCACCCTTAGGGCAGGCACACAGCCCCAGCATTTT. Its translation: CASTLRAGTQPQHF.

This clonotype was seen only a few times. V usage is TRBV6-5 and J usage is TRBJ1-6, with 7 bases lining up with TRBD1. CDR1 is MNHEY, CDR2 SVGAGI, per germline. V was clipped by 6 bases and J by 7 bases; unmatched bases: 6. CDR3 length equals 14 residues. The CDR3 reads CASRTTGRNSPLHF. CDR3 in DNA: TGTGCCAGCAGGACGACAGGGAGGAATTCACCCCTCCACTTT.

V and J are TRBV12-3 or TRBV12-4 and TRBJ2-2; perhaps TRBD1 as D (5 bases). Trimming took 4 bases from V and 6 from J, leaving 15 bases between them. The CDR3 runs to 15 residues. The CDR3 bases are TGTGCCAGCAGTTCTAGGACACCCTTGCCCGGGGAGCTGTTTTTT. It is translated as CASSSRTPLPGELFF.

V gene TRBV5-1 combines with J gene TRBJ2-1, with D hard to call. The germline V gene has CDR1 SGHRS and CDR2 YFSETQ. Trimming removed 0 bases at V and 12 bases at J, with 16 bases between. The CDR3 runs 14 residues. CDR3 in amino acids: CASSLAGRASWQFF. In DNA, the CDR3 is TGCGCCAGCAGCTTGGCGGGCCGGGCTAGTTGGCAGTTCTTC.

The V gene is TRBV14, the J gene TRBJ2-7; D is unresolved. Germline CDR1 reads SGHDN; CDR2 reads FVKESK. There are 12 residues in the CDR3. Deletions cut 0 bases from V and 9 bases from J, with 9 bases between. This chain's CDR3 is CASSQEFRRQYF. CDR3 sequence (DNA): TGTGCCAGCAGCCAAGAGTTTCGGAGGCAGTACTTC.

This clonotype came up a few times. CDR3 protein: CASSRIRTSGGYEQYF. The CDR3 DNA is TGTGCCAGCAGCCGCATACGGACTAGCGGGGGCTACGAGCAGTACTTC. This chain links TRBV6-2 or TRBV6-3 with TRBJ2-7, with TRBD2 matching 13 bases. The CDR3 length is 16 residues. V gave up 6 bases and J gave up 3 bases; unmatched junction bases: 8. Germline V lookup: CDR1 MNHEY, CDR2 SVGEGT.

This clonotype was detected only a few times. This rearrangement joins TRBV7-9 to TRBJ2-4; TRBD2 is a possible D gene (7 bases). With the DNA end fitting TRBJ2-7 better, the J assignment may be wrong. Germline loops: CDR1 SEHNR, CDR2 FQNEAQ (reference sequence). The CDR3 consists of 18 residues. Here the CDR3 reads CASSLSSVSRGPNYEQYF. Here the CDR3 DNA reads TGTGCCAGCAGCTTATCTTCGGTCTCGCGGGGGCCCAATTACGAGCAGTACTTC.

The V gene is TRBV3-1, the J gene TRBJ2-7; TRBD1 is a possible D gene (6 bases). Germline V CDR1 and CDR2: LGHDT, YNNKEL (reference sequence). This CDR3 comprises 13 residues. Trimming cost V 5 bases and J 2 bases, with 10 bases left between them. In DNA form, the CDR3 reads TGTGCCAGCAGCGAACAGGGAACCTACGAGCAGTACTTC. It codes for CASSEQGTYEQYF.

As regards this clonotype: The missing conserved phenylalanine or tryptophan at the end of this CDR3 makes a read error likely. V gene TRBV2 combines with J gene TRBJ1-5; TRBD1 matches 9 bases. Germline values: CDR1 SNHLY, CDR2 FYNNEI. With V trimmed by 2 bases and J by 6 bases, 8 bases remained unmatched. This CDR3 is 16 amino acids long. This CDR3 reads CASSELRTGGFQPQHL. The DNA of the CDR3 is TGTGCCAGCAGTGAACTCCGTACAGGGGGCTTTCAGCCCCAGCATCTT.

J is TRBJ2-2 and V is TRBV29-1; D possibly matches TRBD1 or TRBD2 (6 bases each). The CDR3 loop spans 13 amino acids. V lost 4 bases, J lost 7 bases, and 13 bases lay in between. Germline loops: CDR1 SQVTM, CDR2 ANQGSEA. Here the CDR3 reads CSVGRGGNGELFF. The DNA of the CDR3 is TGCAGCGTTGGTAGAGGGGGGAACGGGGAGCTGTTTTTT.

The CDR3 reads CASSQGVNQPQHF. CDR3 sequence (DNA): TGTGCCAGCAGCCAAGGCGTCAATCAGCCCCAGCATTTT. The gene calls are TRBV3-1 and TRBJ1-5; D remains ambiguous. Trimming cost V 1 base and J 3 bases, with 4 bases left between them. Looked up from germline, CDR1 is LGHDT and CDR2 is YNNKEL (reference sequence). The CDR3 runs to 13 residues.

J is TRBJ2-7 and V is TRBV7-9; 7 bases line up with TRBD1. The CDR3 spans 15 residues. With V trimmed by 5 bases and J by 0 bases, 7 bases remained unmatched. In germline, CDR1 is SEHNR, CDR2 FQNEAQ (reference sequence). The CDR3 DNA reads TGTGCCAGCAGCAACCCCGGGACAGTCTCCTACGAGCAGTACTTC. It codes for CASSNPGTVSYEQYF.

In its sample, this clonotype was seen many times. The V call is TRBV28, the J call TRBJ2-7; D may match TRBD1 or TRBD2 (5 bases each). V lost 7 bases to trimming and J lost 4 bases, with 14 bases between them. The CDR3 sequence is 13 residues long. From germline, CDR1 is MDHEN and CDR2 SYDVKM. This CDR3 is CASKGREPYEQYF. CDR3 DNA: TGTGCCAGCAAGGGCAGGGAGCCATACGAGCAGTACTTC.

This clonotype was picked up many times. The V gene is TRBV10-2, the J gene TRBJ1-5; D perhaps matches TRBD1 (5 bases). Trimming took 6 bases from V and 0 from J, leaving 12 bases between them. This CDR3 contains 15 residues. Germline V gene data show CDR1 as WSHSY and CDR2 as SAAADI. The CDR3 reads CASRQTADSNQPQHF. DNA for the CDR3: TGCGCCAGCAGACAGACAGCTGATAGCAATCAGCCCCAGCATTTT.

The chain couples TRBV12-3 or TRBV12-4 to TRBJ2-3; D gene unclear. CDR3 size: 12 residues. Trimming took off 5 bases at V and 3 bases at J, with 6 bases between the two ends. CDR3 DNA: TGTGCCAGCAGTGAAACAACAGATACGCAGTATTTT. Protein sequence: CASSETTDTQYF.

The sample holds a few counts of this clonotype. This sequence joins TRBV20-1 and TRBJ2-1; D might be TRBD2 (7 bases). Per germline, CDR1 DFQATT and CDR2 SNEGSKA (reference sequence). The CDR3 extends over 15 amino acids. Trimming cost V 3 bases and J 1 base, with 13 bases left between them. The DNA of the CDR3 is TGCAGTGCTAGGGGGGGGCGAGGGTCCTACAATGAGCAGTTCTTC. Its protein product is CSARGGRGSYNEQFF.

This clonotype has more than one count but fewer than ten. A clone one base away is much larger, so this may be a read error. The chain employs TRBV7-8 and TRBJ2-5; 8 positions agree with TRBD1. Germline V lookup: CDR1 SGHVS, CDR2 FQNEAQ. This CDR3 is built from 16 residues. With 1 base clipped from V and 11 bases from J, the junction kept 15 bases outside the gene matches. CDR3 nucleotides: TGTGCCAGCAGCTTAGTGCCAGGGGGCGTCTACAATGAGCAGTACTTC. Protein sequence: CASSLVPGGVYNEQYF.

The rearrangement joins TRBV9 to TRBJ2-1; TRBD2 aligns across 7 bases. The ends lost 7 bases at V and 8 bases at J; junction bases unmatched: 18. Germline V gene data show CDR1 as SGDLS and CDR2 as YYNGEE. This CDR3 has 16 amino acids. The CDR3 loop is CASGESGGGPLDEQFF. The CDR3 DNA reads TGTGCCAGCGGCGAGAGTGGCGGGGGACCCTTGGATGAGCAGTTCTTC.

The rearrangement joins TRBV21-1 to TRBJ2-7; the table's D call TRBD1 went unverified against the DNA. TRBV21-1 has pseudogene status. This CDR3 comprises 16 residues. The CDR3 region has the DNA TGTGCCAGCAGCGAGCTAGCAGGGGACAAAAGCTACGAGCAGTACTTC. Its protein is CASSELAGDKSYEQYF.

V gene TRBV3-1 combines with J gene TRBJ2-7, with 7 bases identical to TRBD2. V lost 1 base, J lost 5 bases, and 8 bases stayed unmatched. The CDR3 has 15 residues. Germline V gene data show CDR1 as LGHDT and CDR2 as YNNKEL (reference sequence). The CDR3 sequence: CASSQGMTSRNEQYF. CDR3 coding DNA: TGTGCCAGCAGCCAAGGGATGACTAGCCGTAACGAGCAGTACTTC.

This clonotype was seen a handful of times. This chain links TRBV20-1 with TRBJ1-5; possibly TRBD1 for D (5 bases). CDR1 and CDR2 (germline): DFQATT, SNEGSKA (reference sequence). V lost 1 base, J lost 3 bases, and 13 bases lay in between. The CDR3 spans 15 residues. Here the CDR3 reads CSARALQGLNQPQHF. CDR3 nucleotide sequence: TGCAGTGCTAGAGCCCTCCAGGGACTCAATCAGCCCCAGCATTTT.

CDR3 sequence (DNA): TGCAGTGCTAGAGGACAGGGAGACACTGAAGCTTTCTTT. It encodes CSARGQGDTEAFF. The chain joins TRBV20-1 to TRBJ1-1; 7 nucleotides line up with TRBD1. The CDR3 sequence is 13 residues long. V lost 1 base and J lost 3; bases outside the gene matches: 2. The germline gives CDR1 DFQATT, CDR2 SNEGSKA (reference sequence).

J is TRBJ1-5 and V is TRBV7-2; D gene ambiguous. From germline, CDR1 is SGHTA and CDR2 FQGNSA. The CDR3 loop spans 14 amino acids. Trimming shortened V by 5 bases and J by 7 bases, and 15 bases separated the two germline ends. The CDR3 DNA sequence: TGTGCCAGCAGCCTTAACCGGATCCTGCAGCCCCAGCATTTT. Its translation: CASSLNRILQPQHF.

V and J are TRBV24-1 and TRBJ2-3; D unresolved. The CDR3 covers 15 residues. The germline V gene has CDR1 KGHDR and CDR2 SFDVKD. Trimming shortened V by 4 bases and J by 6 bases, and 16 bases separated the two germline ends. The CDR3: CATSDPRTVMDTQYF. The DNA for the CDR3 is TGTGCCACCAGTGACCCCCGTACTGTCATGGATACGCAGTATTTT.

This clonotype was detected only a few times. One junction end disagrees with the germline gene, perhaps due to a read error. This rearrangement joins TRBV4-3 to TRBJ1-6; D is unresolved. The CDR3 spans 14 residues. Germline values: CDR1 LGHNA, CDR2 YSLEER. CDR3 coding DNA: TGCGCCAGCAACCAAGGATACCATAATTCACCCCTCCACTTT. Translated: CASNQGYHNSPLHF.

This chain joins TRBV6-1 and TRBJ2-7; perhaps D is TRBD1 or TRBD2 (5 bases each). This CDR3 is built from 12 residues. V lost 8 bases to trimming and J lost 2 bases, with 10 bases between them. Germline V gene data show CDR1 as MNHNS and CDR2 as SASEGT. Here the CDR3 DNA reads TGTGCCAGCGGGGGAGACACCTACGAGCAGTACTTC. As protein: CASGGDTYEQYF.